This T cell receptor (beta chain) comes out of a study of cytomegalovirus exposure and HLA in healthy donors. Study results and caveats: Reports indicate that TCR beta sequences accurately predicted the HLA-A and HLA-B alleles of most subjects.

Donors consisted of healthy bone marrow donors. This clone occurred a few times. Its antigen remains unidentified. 60 Vbeta and 13 Jbeta primers were used in PCR. The protocol was immunoSEQ multiplex PCR, while the TCRdb copy is restricted to in-frame clones and leaves out a portion. Among about 200,000 clones listed, around 87% were seen once. CDR1 is MDHEN and CDR2 is SYDVKM in the germline V gene. This CDR3 has 14 amino acids. Trimming took 3 bases from V and 2 from J, leaving 7 bases between them. The sequence derives from a boy aged 2 to 9 in good health and CMV-seronegative. The rearrangement joins TRBV28 to TRBJ2-2; no reliable D call. The specimen sequenced was PBMCs. The CDR3 DNA is TGTGCCAGCAGTTTCGGTCTCAACACCGGGGAGCTGTTTTTT. Its protein is CASSFGLNTGELFF.